This T cell receptor (beta chain) appears in the sequencing data of a study of technical replicates of blood from a few donors. V was trimmed by 2 bases and J by 4 bases, leaving 9 bases between them. The germline V gene has CDR1 SGHRS and CDR2 YFSETQ. This CDR3 region has 13 residues. The data were produced by immunoSEQ multiplex PCR, yet TCRdb's version contains in-frame clones alone and is incomplete. Here the sample spans under 65,000 clones, 80% to 95% being singletons. This clone was detected only once. The sample comprised PBMCs. The receptor was derived from a human donor in good health. Some clones in this sample may be carry-over from other donors' samples. V usage is TRBV5-1 and J usage is TRBJ2-5, with D maybe TRBD1 (5 bases). CDR3 in amino acids: CASSFERGETQYF. The CDR3 DNA is TGCGCCAGCAGCTTTGAAAGGGGAGAGACCCAGTACTTC.